Sequencing of this T cell receptor beta chain was carried out in a study of T-cell reconstitution after alpha-beta-depleted transplantation in children. Unique molecular identifiers were incorporated during preparation of the TCRbeta library. Using its own MiXCR run on the PCR reads, TCRdb lists one record per CDR3 protein. The profile shows around 410,000 distinct CDR3 sequences, under 13% of them singletons. Germline assignment: CDR1 DFQATT and CDR2 SNEGSKA (reference sequence). V was trimmed by 5 bases and J by 4 bases, leaving 15 bases between them. This CDR3 comprises 13 residues. This specimen consisted of PBMCs from the stem cell graft donor, obtained from the stem cell graft. The sequence was collected from a human donor who donated a stem cell graft to a child with acute myeloid leukemia. The V gene is TRBV20-1, the J gene TRBJ2-7; D assignment may be TRBD1 or TRBD2 (6 bases each). The chain's CDR3 is CSAPGGGRYEQYF. Written as DNA, the CDR3 is TGCAGTGCTCCTGGTGGGGGGCGGTACGAGCAGTACTTC.